Each of the 13 T cell receptor beta chains below was sequenced from the same sample in a study of T cell responses to AZD1222 COVID-19 vaccine (dated by TCRdb to the early 2020s). Receptors were amplified or captured by the immunoSEQ multiplex PCR assay. TCRdb took this table from immuneACCESS and kept in-frame rearrangements with V and J called. Such tables lack part of the clones; where checked against another copy, unresolved V genes explain under half of the gap, and the rest is unexplained. This sample lists about 110,000 clones; 85% to 90% were detected once. Of the sample, 3% to 3.5% falls within the top ten clones. The time point label for this specimen denotes: baseline before first vaccination. This material consisted of peripheral blood, taken on day 0 of AZD1222 vaccination. These receptors came from an adult in good health.

The V call is TRBV5-1, the J call TRBJ1-4; TRBD1 agrees at 7 bases. Trimming took 5 bases from V and 7 from J; bases not matched to a gene: 11. The CDR3 spans 15 residues. In germline, CDR1 is SGHRS, CDR2 YFSETQ. The CDR3 sequence is CASSPRRGQAEKLFF. Written as DNA, the CDR3 is TGCGCCAGCAGTCCTCGGAGGGGGCAGGCTGAAAAACTGTTTTTT.

This clone was detected once. This chain uses TRBV7-2 with TRBJ1-5, with 7 nucleotides matching TRBD1. There are 14 residues in the CDR3. Germline lookup yields CDR1 SGHTA and CDR2 FQGNSA. With 5 bases clipped from V and 6 bases from J, the junction kept 7 bases outside the gene matches. The CDR3 loop is CASSQGGLGQPQHF. The CDR3 DNA follows: TGTGCCAGCAGCCAGGGGGGGCTGGGTCAGCCCCAGCATTTT.

For the CDR3, the DNA is TGTGCCAGCAGCTTGGGAAGATTAGACCGGGCAAACTATGGCTACACCTTC. Translating gives CASSLGRLDRANYGYTF. The chain joins TRBV5-5 to TRBJ1-2; D not resolved. Trimming left V 0 bases short and J 2 bases short, with 17 bases between. In germline, CDR1 is SGHKS, CDR2 YYEKEE (reference sequence). This CDR3 comprises 17 residues.

The chain is built from TRBV5-8 and TRBJ2-2, with 7 bases fitting TRBD1. The CDR3 spans 15 residues. Germline-derived CDR1 and CDR2 are SGHTS and YDEGEE. V was clipped by 4 bases and J by 3 bases; unmatched bases: 6. The DNA for the CDR3 is TGTGCCAGCAGCCTCTACAGGGGTGACACCGGGGAGCTGTTTTTT. Translation gives CASSLYRGDTGELFF.

V gene TRBV2 combines with J gene TRBJ2-2, with D tentatively TRBD1 (5 bases). The length of the CDR3 is 14 residues. Trimming took 7 bases from V and 6 from J, leaving 15 bases between them. In germline, CDR1 is SNHLY, CDR2 FYNNEI. The chain's CDR3 is CASNRQLDAGELFF. Here the CDR3 DNA reads TGTGCCAGCAACCGACAGCTAGACGCCGGGGAGCTGTTTTTT.

The chain carries TRBV5-4 and TRBJ1-3, with a weak D call TRBD1 (5 bases). V was pared by 0 bases and J by 0 bases, with 10 bases between. This CDR3 has 16 residues. Germline loops: CDR1 SGHNT, CDR2 YYREEE (reference sequence). CDR3 sequence (DNA): TGTGCCAGCAGCTTGGAATGGGGGAGCTCTGGAAACACCATATATTTT. It translates to CASSLEWGSSGNTIYF. The variable domain in full, with the rest retrieved from reference TRBV5-4 and TRBJ1-3, is ETGVTQSPTHLIKTRGQQVTLRCSSQSGHNTVSWYQQALGQGPQFIFQYYREEENGRGNFPPRFSGLQFPNYSSELNVNALELDDSALYLCASSLEWGSSGNTIYFGEGSWLTVV.

The V and J genes are TRBV5-1 and TRBJ2-6; D is undetermined. Germline lookup yields CDR1 SGHRS and CDR2 YFSETQ. The CDR3 runs to 17 residues. The ends were cut back, 0 bases at V and 2 bases at J, with 12 bases in the middle. The CDR3 DNA reads TGCGCCAGCAGCTTGGCGAGTAGGTCCCCTGGGGCCAACGTCCTGACTTTC. Amino acids: CASSLASRSPGANVLTF.

The genes are TRBV6-2 or TRBV6-3 and TRBJ1-5; no firm D call. The V and J ends lost 6 bases and 0 bases respectively, with 18 bases between them. CDR3 size: 17 residues. Germline values: CDR1 MNHEY, CDR2 SVGEGT. CDR3 sequence: CASSKRVQYYSNQPQHF. In DNA form, the CDR3 reads TGTGCCAGCAGCAAAAGGGTACAGTATTATAGCAATCAGCCCCAGCATTTT.

V and J are TRBV4-1 and TRBJ1-4, with a tentative D call TRBD1 (5 bases). The CDR3 runs to 15 residues. V was shortened by 7 bases and J by 0 bases, with 12 bases between the two germline ends. Germline V gives CDR1 MGHRA, CDR2 YSYEKL. CDR3 region: CASTIVGATNEKLFF. Here the CDR3 DNA reads TGCGCCAGCACAATTGTAGGGGCAACTAATGAAAAACTGTTTTTT.

This chain connects TRBV7-2 to TRBJ2-3, with 8 positions matching TRBD2. The CDR3 consists of 17 residues. The V and J ends lost 4 bases and 0 bases, in that order; junction bases with no gene match: 9. The germline CDR1 and CDR2 sequences are SGHTA and FQGNSA. The CDR3 spells CASSYPREGTSTDTQYF. The CDR3 nucleotides read TGTGCCAGCAGCTACCCTCGGGAGGGGACTAGCACAGATACGCAGTATTTT.

The chain links TRBV18 to TRBJ1-4, with D maybe TRBD1 (6 bases). CDR1 is KGHSH and CDR2 is LQKENI in the germline V gene. Trimming stripped 2 bases from V and 3 bases from J, with 7 bases between. The CDR3 runs to 14 residues. The CDR3 region has the DNA TGTGCCAGCTCACCAAGGACAGCTAATGAAAAACTGTTTTTT. This sequence encodes CASSPRTANEKLFF.

This CDR3 reads CASSWDRGLSGELFF. DNA for the CDR3: TGTGCCAGCAGCTGGGACAGGGGGCTTTCCGGGGAGCTGTTTTTT. The rearrangement links TRBV5-6 to TRBJ2-2, with TRBD1 matching 12 bases. V dropped 3 bases and J dropped 6; count of bases not matched to a gene: 3. In germline, CDR1 is SGHDT, CDR2 YYEEEE. The CDR3 has 15 amino acids.

The V call is TRBV5-5, the J call TRBJ1-4; D gene uncertain. There are 15 residues in the CDR3. Between the trimmed V and J ends, which lost 1 base and 7 bases, there was a span of 14 bases. The germline gives CDR1 SGHKS, CDR2 YYEKEE (reference sequence). CDR3 loop: CASSLSVAPGEKLFF. The CDR3 DNA reads TGTGCCAGCAGCTTGAGCGTGGCGCCGGGTGAAAAACTGTTTTTT.